Shown below are 11 T cell receptor beta chains from a single sample sequenced in a study of response to subunit inactivated influenza vaccine. TCRdb fed the RT-PCR reads into MiXCR, producing one record per CDR3 protein. The sample carries approximately 490,000 distinct CDR3 sequences, approximately 7.7% recorded once. Specimen: PBMCs from blood, collected about 23 months after vaccination. The source is a man between 45 and 75 years old who received an inactivated influenza vaccine.

This clonotype was detected ten times or more. The J gene is TRBJ2-7, the V gene TRBV9; 10 nucleotides match TRBD2. The ends lost 5 bases at V and 6 bases at J; junction bases unmatched: 8. CDR1 is SGDLS and CDR2 is YYNGEE in the germline V gene. This CDR3 spans 14 amino acids. The CDR3 loop reads CASSRAGGSGEQYF. CDR3 in DNA: TGTGCCAGCAGTAGAGCGGGGGGGAGTGGCGAGCAGTACTTC.

This clonotype has a count of ten or more. The chain uses TRBV5-1 and TRBJ2-7, with 9 bases that match TRBD1. The ends lost 2 bases at V and 6 bases at J; junction bases unmatched: 12. Germline loops: CDR1 SGHRS, CDR2 YFSETQ. The CDR3 covers 16 residues. In DNA form, the CDR3 reads TGCGCCAGCAGCTTCAGAATTGACAGGGGGTCGCGCGAGCAGTACTTC. Amino acids: CASSFRIDRGSREQYF. Combining the CDR3 with reference TRBV5-1 and TRBJ2-7 gives the whole variable domain KAGVTQTPRYLIKTRGQQVTLSCSPISGHRSVSWYQQTPGQGLQFLFEYFSETQRNKGNFPGRFSGRQFSNSRSEMNVSTLELGDSALYLCASSFRIDRGSREQYFGPGTRLTVT.

The V call is TRBV5-6, the J call TRBJ2-7, with 9 bases that match TRBD1. CDR3 length: 15 residues. The V and J ends lost 7 bases and 3 bases, in that order; junction bases with no gene match: 11. Germline CDR1 SGHDT, CDR2 YYEEEE. CDR3 sequence (DNA): TGTGCCAGCCGTTCCACAGGGGGCGTCCGCTACGAGCAGTACTTC. Amino acids: CASRSTGGVRYEQYF.

This chain links TRBV10-3 with TRBJ2-3; D uncertain. This CDR3 is 12 amino acids long. Trimming left V 5 bases short and J 1 base short, with 4 bases between. Germline V gene data show CDR1 as ENHRY and CDR2 as SYGVKD. The CDR3 here is CAISSGTDTQYF. The CDR3 DNA reads TGTGCCATCAGTAGCGGCACAGATACGCAGTATTTT.

This clonotype was recorded at least ten times. The chain carries TRBV10-3 and TRBJ2-1; D possibly corresponds to TRBD1 (6 bases). V was pared by 4 bases and J by 9 bases, with 13 bases between. Per germline, CDR1 ENHRY and CDR2 SYGVKD. This CDR3 spans 13 amino acids. CDR3 amino acids: CAISGQDDGEQFF. The CDR3 DNA is TGTGCCATCAGTGGACAGGATGACGGTGAGCAGTTCTTC.

The chain is built from TRBV7-2 and TRBJ2-7, with 7 positions matching TRBD1. Germline lookup yields CDR1 SGHTA and CDR2 FQGNSA. This CDR3 spans 16 amino acids. V shed 1 base, J shed 3 bases, and the junction held 9 bases outside the gene matches. This chain's CDR3 is CASSLGPLGQSYEQYF. CDR3 nucleotide sequence: TGTGCCAGCAGCTTAGGGCCCCTGGGACAGAGCTACGAGCAGTACTTC.

This sequence joins TRBV7-2 and TRBJ1-5; no clear D. CDR3 length equals 15 residues. Germline V gene data show CDR1 as SGHTA and CDR2 as FQGNSA. Trimming removed 1 base at V and 0 bases at J, with 7 bases between. CDR3 nucleotides: TGTGCCAGCAGCTTAGACAGACATAGCAATCAGCCCCAGCATTTT. It codes for CASSLDRHSNQPQHF.

This chain links TRBV11-2 with TRBJ2-3, with 7 bases lining up with TRBD1. Unmatched junction bases numbered 10, after V lost 3 bases and J lost 1 base. The germline V gene encodes CDR1 SGHAT and CDR2 FQNNGV. This CDR3 comprises 17 residues. The CDR3 region is CASSLTPTGSGTDTQYF. Written as DNA, the CDR3 is TGTGCCAGCAGCTTGACTCCGACAGGGTCGGGCACAGATACGCAGTATTTT.

This clonotype was observed a handful of times. The chain is built from TRBV6-2 or TRBV6-3 and TRBJ2-7; TRBD1 matches at 8 bases. V trimming: 6 bases; J trimming: 1 base; junction bases outside the gene matches: 5. Looked up from germline, CDR1 is MNHEY and CDR2 is SVGEGT. This CDR3 region has 14 residues. The CDR3 coding sequence is TGTGCCAGCAGGTACGGACAGGGTTCCTACGAGCAGTACTTC. It yields the protein CASRYGQGSYEQYF.

This chain uses TRBV7-2 with TRBJ1-2; D remains unclear. This CDR3 comprises 14 residues. The V gene's germline CDR1 is SGHTA and CDR2 FQGNSA. V shed 0 bases and J shed 4 bases, with 9 bases lying between them. The CDR3 loop is CASSLAPTRYGYTF. CDR3 in DNA: TGTGCCAGCAGCTTAGCGCCCACCCGCTATGGCTACACCTTC.

CDR3: CASRTDRANTGELFF. Here the CDR3 DNA reads TGTGCCAGCAGGACTGACAGGGCGAACACCGGGGAGCTGTTTTTT. V gene TRBV7-8 combines with J gene TRBJ2-2, with 7 bases lining up with TRBD1. The V segment lost 6 bases and the J segment 0 bases; nucleotides outside the gene matches: 4. This CDR3 is 15 amino acids long. Germline CDR1 is SGHVS and CDR2 is FQNEAQ.